This T cell receptor (beta chain) was found in a study of CD8+CD57+ T cells in acquired aplastic anemia. About the study: DNA per sorted CD4+ or CD8+ sample ranged 0.2 to 27.4 ug, averaging around 3 ug. For CD4+ cells, healthy donors had an average of approximately 10 million reads.

Profiling that covered TCR beta VDJ and CDR3 relied on genomic DNA as its template. TCRdb ran MiXCR on the reads and lists one entry per CDR3 protein. The sample yields 400,000 to 450,000 distinct CDR3 sequences, approximately 70% seen once. This clonotype was counted many times. Its antigen remains unidentified. General study findings and limits: Common to patients and controls were around 30 CD8+ CDR3 sequences. CD8+ Simpson's diversity did not differ significantly between patients and controls.

Germline assignment: CDR1 SGHNT and CDR2 YENEEA. With 5 bases removed from V and 5 bases from J, the gap between germline ends came to 16 bases. This CDR3 region has 15 residues. This receptor was taken from a human donor in good health, serving as a control. The sequenced sample consisted of sorted CD4+, CD8+, or CD8+CD57+ T cells (not recorded which) from PBMCs. The chain has TRBV11-3 and TRBJ2-1; no clear D gene. The CDR3 sequence is CASSPDGELDNEQFF. CDR3 DNA: TGTGCCAGCAGCCCCGATGGGGAATTAGACAATGAGCAGTTCTTC.